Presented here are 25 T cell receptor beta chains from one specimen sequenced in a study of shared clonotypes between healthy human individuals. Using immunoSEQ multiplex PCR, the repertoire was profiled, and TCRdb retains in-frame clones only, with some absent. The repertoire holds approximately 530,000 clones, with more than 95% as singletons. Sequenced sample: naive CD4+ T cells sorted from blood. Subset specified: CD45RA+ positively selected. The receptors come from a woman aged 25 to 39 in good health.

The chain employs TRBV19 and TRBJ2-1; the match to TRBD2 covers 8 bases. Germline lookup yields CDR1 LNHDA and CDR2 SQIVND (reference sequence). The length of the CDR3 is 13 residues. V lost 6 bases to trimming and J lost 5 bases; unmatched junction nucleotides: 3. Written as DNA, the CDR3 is TGTGCCAGTAGACGACTAGCGAACAATGAGCAGTTCTTC. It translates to CASRRLANNEQFF.

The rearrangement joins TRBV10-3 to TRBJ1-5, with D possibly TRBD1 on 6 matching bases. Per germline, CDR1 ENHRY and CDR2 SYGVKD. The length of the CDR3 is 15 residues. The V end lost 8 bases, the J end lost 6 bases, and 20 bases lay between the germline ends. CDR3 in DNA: TGTGCCATCGGGGGAGACAGGCAGTCAAGTCAGCCCCAGCATTTT. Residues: CAIGGDRQSSQPQHF.

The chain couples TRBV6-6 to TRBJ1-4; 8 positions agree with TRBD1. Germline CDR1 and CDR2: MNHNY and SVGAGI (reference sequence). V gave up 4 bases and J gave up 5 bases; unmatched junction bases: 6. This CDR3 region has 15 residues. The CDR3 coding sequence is TGTGCCAGCAGTTCCACCGACAGGGGAAATGAAAAACTGTTTTTT. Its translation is CASSSTDRGNEKLFF.

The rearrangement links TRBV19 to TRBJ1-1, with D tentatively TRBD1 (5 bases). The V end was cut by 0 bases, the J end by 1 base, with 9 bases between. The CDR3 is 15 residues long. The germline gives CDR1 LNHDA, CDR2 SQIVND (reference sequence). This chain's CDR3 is CASSIDLGGNTEAFF. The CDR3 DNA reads TGTGCCAGTAGTATAGATCTTGGGGGGAACACTGAAGCTTTCTTT.

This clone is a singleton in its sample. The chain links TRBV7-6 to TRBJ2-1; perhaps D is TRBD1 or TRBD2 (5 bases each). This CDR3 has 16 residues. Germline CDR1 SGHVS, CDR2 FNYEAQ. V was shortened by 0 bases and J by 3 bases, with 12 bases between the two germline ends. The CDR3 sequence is CASSLAGPLDYNEQFF. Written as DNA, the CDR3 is TGTGCCAGCAGCTTAGCGGGACCGTTAGACTACAATGAGCAGTTCTTC.

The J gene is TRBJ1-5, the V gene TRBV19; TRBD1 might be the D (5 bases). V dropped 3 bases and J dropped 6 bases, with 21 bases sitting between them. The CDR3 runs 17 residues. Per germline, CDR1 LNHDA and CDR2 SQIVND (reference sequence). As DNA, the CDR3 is TGTGCCAGTAGTATCTCGATCAGCCCCATCGGGGGTCAGCCCCAGCATTTT. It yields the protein CASSISISPIGGQPQHF.

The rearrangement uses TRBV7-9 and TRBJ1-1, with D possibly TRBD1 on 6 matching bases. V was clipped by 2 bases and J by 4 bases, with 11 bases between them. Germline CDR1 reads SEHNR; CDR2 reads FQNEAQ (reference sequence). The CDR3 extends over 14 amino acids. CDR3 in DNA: TGTGCCAGCAGCTTATCAGGGGAGGGCACTGAAGCTTTCTTT. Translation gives CASSLSGEGTEAFF.

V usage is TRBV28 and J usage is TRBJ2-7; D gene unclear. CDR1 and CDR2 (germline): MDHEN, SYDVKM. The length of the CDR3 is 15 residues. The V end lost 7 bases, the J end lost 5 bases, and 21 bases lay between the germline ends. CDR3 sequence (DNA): TGTGCCAGCACCGCAACCGGGCGGAAGGGAAACGAGCAGTACTTC. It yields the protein CASTATGRKGNEQYF.

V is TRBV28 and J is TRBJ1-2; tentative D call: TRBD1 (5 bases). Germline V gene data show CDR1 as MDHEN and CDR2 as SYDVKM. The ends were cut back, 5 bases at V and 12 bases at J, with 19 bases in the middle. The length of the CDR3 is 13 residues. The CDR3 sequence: CASSLRVGYGHTF. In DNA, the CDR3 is TGTGCCAGCAGTCTCAGGGTAGGCTACGGCCACACCTTC.

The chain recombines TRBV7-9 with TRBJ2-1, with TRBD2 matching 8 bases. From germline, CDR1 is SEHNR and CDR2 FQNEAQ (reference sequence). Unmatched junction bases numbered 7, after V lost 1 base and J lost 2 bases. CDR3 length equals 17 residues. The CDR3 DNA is TGTGCCAGCAGCTTAGGCAGTGCGGGAGGTACCTACAATGAGCAGTTCTTC. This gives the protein CASSLGSAGGTYNEQFF.

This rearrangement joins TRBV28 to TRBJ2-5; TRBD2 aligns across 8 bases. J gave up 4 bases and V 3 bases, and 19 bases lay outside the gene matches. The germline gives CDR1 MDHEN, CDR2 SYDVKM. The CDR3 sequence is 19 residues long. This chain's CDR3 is CASSFSGLVGRSLGETQYF. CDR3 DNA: TGTGCCAGCAGTTTTTCGGGACTAGTAGGCCGAAGTCTCGGAGAGACCCAGTACTTC.

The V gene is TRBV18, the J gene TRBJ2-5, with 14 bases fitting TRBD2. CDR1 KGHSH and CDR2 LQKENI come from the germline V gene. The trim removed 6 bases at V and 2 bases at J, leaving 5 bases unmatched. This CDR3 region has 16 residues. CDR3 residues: CASSRTSGRSQETQYF. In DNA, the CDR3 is TGTGCCAGCTCTCGGACTAGCGGGAGGAGTCAAGAGACCCAGTACTTC.

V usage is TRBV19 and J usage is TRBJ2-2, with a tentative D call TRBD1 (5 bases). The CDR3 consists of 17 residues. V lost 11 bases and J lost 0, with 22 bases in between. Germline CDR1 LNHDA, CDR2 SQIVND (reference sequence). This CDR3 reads CAVRPVFGAANTGELFF. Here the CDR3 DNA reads TGTGCCGTCCGCCCGGTTTTTGGGGCCGCGAACACCGGGGAGCTGTTTTTT.

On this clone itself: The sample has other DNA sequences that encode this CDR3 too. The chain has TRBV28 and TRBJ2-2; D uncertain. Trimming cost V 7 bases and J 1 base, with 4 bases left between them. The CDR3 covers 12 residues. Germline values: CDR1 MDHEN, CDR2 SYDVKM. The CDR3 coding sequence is TGTGCCAGCACCCAGAACACCGGGGAGCTGTTTTTT. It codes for CASTQNTGELFF.

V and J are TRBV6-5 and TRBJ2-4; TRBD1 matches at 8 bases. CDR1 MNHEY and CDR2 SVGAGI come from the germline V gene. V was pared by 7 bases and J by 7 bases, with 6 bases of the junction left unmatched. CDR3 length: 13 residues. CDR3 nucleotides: TGTGCCAGCACCCCAGACAGGGGTAACATTCAGTACTTC. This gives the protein CASTPDRGNIQYF.

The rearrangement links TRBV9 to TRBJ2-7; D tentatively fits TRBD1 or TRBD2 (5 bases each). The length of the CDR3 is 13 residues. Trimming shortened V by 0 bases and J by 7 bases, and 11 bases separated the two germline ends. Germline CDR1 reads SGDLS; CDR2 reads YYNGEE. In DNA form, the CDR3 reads TGTGCCAGCAGCGTAGTCGGGGCTGGGGAGCAGTACTTC. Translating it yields CASSVVGAGEQYF.

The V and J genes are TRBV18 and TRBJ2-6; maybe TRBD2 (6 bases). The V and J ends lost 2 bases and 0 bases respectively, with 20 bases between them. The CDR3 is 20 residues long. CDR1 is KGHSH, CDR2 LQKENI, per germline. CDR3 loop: CASSPSFWHRRDSGANVLTF. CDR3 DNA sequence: TGTGCCAGCTCACCAAGTTTCTGGCACAGGAGGGACTCTGGGGCCAACGTCCTGACTTTC.

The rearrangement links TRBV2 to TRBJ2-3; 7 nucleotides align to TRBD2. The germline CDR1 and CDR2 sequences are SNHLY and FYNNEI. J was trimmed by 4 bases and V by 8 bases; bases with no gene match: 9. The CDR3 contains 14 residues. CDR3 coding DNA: TGTGCCAGCTCTAGGGAGGGTACCCCAGATACGCAGTATTTT. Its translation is CASSREGTPDTQYF.

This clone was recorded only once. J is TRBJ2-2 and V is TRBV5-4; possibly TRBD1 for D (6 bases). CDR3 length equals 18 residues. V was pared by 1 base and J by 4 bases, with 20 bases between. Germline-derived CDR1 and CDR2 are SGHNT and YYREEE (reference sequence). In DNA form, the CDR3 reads TGTGCCAGCAGCTTGAGGATAGTTAGGACAGTTAGCACCGGGGAGCTGTTTTTT. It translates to CASSLRIVRTVSTGELFF.

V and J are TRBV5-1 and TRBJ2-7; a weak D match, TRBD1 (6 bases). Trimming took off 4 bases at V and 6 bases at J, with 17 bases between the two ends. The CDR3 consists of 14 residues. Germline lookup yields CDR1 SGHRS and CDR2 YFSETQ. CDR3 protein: CASSPQGEAREQYF. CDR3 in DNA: TGCGCCAGCAGCCCACAGGGTGAAGCCCGCGAGCAGTACTTC.

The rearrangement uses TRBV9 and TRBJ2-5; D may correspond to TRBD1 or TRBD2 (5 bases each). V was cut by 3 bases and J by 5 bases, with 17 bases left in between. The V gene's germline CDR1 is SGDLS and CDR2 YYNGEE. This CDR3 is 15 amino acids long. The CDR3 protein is CASSGGPTSWETQYF. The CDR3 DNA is TGTGCCAGCAGCGGGGGACCAACTAGTTGGGAGACCCAGTACTTC.

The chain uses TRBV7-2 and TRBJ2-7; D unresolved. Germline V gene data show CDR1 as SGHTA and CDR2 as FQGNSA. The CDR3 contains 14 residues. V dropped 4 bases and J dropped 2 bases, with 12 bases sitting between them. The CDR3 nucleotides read TGTGCCAGCAGCTCACGGACGGGTGCCTACGAGCAGTACTTC. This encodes CASSSRTGAYEQYF. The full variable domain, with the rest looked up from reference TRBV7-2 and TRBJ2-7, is GAGVSQSPSNKVTEKGKDVELRCDPISGHTALYWYRQSLGQGLEFLIYFQGNSAPDKSGLPSDRFSAERTGGSVSTLTIQRTQQEDSAVYLCASSSRTGAYEQYFGPGTRLTVT.

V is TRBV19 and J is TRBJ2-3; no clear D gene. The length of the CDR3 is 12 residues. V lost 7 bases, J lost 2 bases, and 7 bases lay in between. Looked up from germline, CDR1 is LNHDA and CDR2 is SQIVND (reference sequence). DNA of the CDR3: TGTGCCAGTAACGGCAACACAGATACGCAGTATTTT. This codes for CASNGNTDTQYF.

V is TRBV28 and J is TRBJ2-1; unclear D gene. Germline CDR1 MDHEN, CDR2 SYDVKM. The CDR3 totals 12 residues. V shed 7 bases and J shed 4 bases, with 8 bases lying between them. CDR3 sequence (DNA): TGTGCCAGCAAACACCGTTACAATGAGCAGTTCTTC. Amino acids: CASKHRYNEQFF.

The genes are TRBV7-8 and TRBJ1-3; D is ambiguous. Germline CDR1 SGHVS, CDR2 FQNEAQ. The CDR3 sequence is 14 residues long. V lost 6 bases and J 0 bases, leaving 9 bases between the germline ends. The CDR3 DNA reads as TGTGCCAGCAGTCCCGGGATCTCTGGAAACACCATATATTTT. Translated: CASSPGISGNTIYF.